The 25 T cell receptor beta chains below all came from one sample that was sequenced in a study of T cells after posttransplantation cyclophosphamide. A marrow graft followed busulfan-fludarabine conditioning, with cyclophosphamide on days +3 and +4. This table comes from immunoSEQ multiplex PCR, and its TCRdb copy is limited to in-frame clones, with some not included. Singletons are absent from the sample, which has around 7,500 clones. The material sequenced was PBMCs, taken after allogeneic stem cell transplant with posttransplant cyclophosphamide. The source of these receptors is a young adult male patient who received an allogeneic stem cell transplant from an unrelated donor, was CMV-positive, and had acute and chronic GVHD. Some T cells may be supplied by the graft donor.

This clone has a count of ten or more. The chain joins TRBV6-5 to TRBJ2-5; 7 positions agree with TRBD1. V lost 6 bases and J lost 2; bases outside the gene matches: 3. The V gene's germline CDR1 is MNHEY and CDR2 SVGAGI. The CDR3 sequence is 13 residues long. The CDR3 DNA follows: TGTGCCAGCAGAAAGACAGGGCAAGAGACCCAGTACTTC. Protein product: CASRKTGQETQYF.

This clone was observed at least ten times. The rearrangement links TRBV7-2 to TRBJ1-2; weak D call: TRBD1 (6 bases). Between the trimmed V and J ends, which lost 5 bases and 2 bases, there was a span of 12 bases. The germline V gene has CDR1 SGHTA and CDR2 FQGNSA. The CDR3 is 14 amino acids. The CDR3: CASSPWQGNYGYTF. The CDR3 DNA follows: TGTGCCAGCAGCCCATGGCAGGGGAACTATGGCTACACCTTC.

This clone was recorded a few times. The chain carries TRBV10-3 and TRBJ2-5, with a tentative D call TRBD2 (6 bases). Trimming pared 1 base from V and 11 bases from J, leaving 11 bases between. The CDR3 spans 12 residues. Looked up from germline, CDR1 is ENHRY and CDR2 is SYGVKD. CDR3 coding DNA: TGTGCCATCAGTGAGTTCAGGGAGGAGCAGTACTTC. Its protein is CAISEFREEQYF.

This clone was recorded at least ten times. The rearrangement links TRBV5-4 to TRBJ2-5; D possibly corresponds to TRBD2 (6 bases). Per the germline V gene, CDR1 is SGHNT and CDR2 is YYREEE (reference sequence). Trimming pared 0 bases from V and 3 bases from J, leaving 12 bases between. This CDR3 contains 15 residues. The CDR3 DNA reads as TGTGCCAGCAGCTTGGCTGCTAGCGTAAAAGAGACCCAGTACTTC. This codes for CASSLAASVKETQYF.

Many counts were recorded for this clone. This CDR3 is CAISDPGQGRSEQYV. CDR3 coding DNA: TGTGCCATCAGTGACCCTGGACAGGGAAGGAGCGAGCAGTACGTC. The chain uses TRBV10-3 and TRBJ2-7; 8 nucleotides match TRBD1. Germline V lookup: CDR1 ENHRY, CDR2 SYGVKD. V gave up 3 bases and J gave up 6 bases; unmatched junction bases: 10. This CDR3 is 15 amino acids long.

Many counts were recorded for this clone. The genes are TRBV7-2 and TRBJ2-7, with TRBD2 matching over 15 bases. Germline-derived CDR1 and CDR2 are SGHTA and FQGNSA. The J segment lost 6 bases and the V segment lost 5 bases, leaving 8 bases of the junction unmatched. The CDR3 has 16 residues. The CDR3 protein is CASSGTSGGITAEQYF. The CDR3 bases are TGTGCCAGCAGCGGGACTAGCGGGGGGATCACCGCCGAGCAGTACTTC.

In this sample, this clone turned up a few times. This clone may be a read error of a much larger clone one base away. Distinct nucleotide sequences in the sample also encode this CDR3. This chain connects TRBV18 to TRBJ2-2; TRBD2 aligns across 7 bases. This CDR3 spans 16 amino acids. Germline V CDR1 and CDR2: KGHSH, LQKENI. Trimming took 2 bases from V and 3 from J; bases not matched to a gene: 6. CDR3: CASSPGIAGDTGELFF. The CDR3 DNA reads as TGTGCCAGCTCACCAGGAATAGCGGGTGACACCGGGGAGCTGTTTTTT.

This clone has a count of ten or more. The chain employs TRBV4-1 and TRBJ2-7; 8 nucleotides align to TRBD2. CDR1 MGHRA and CDR2 YSYEKL come from the germline V gene. The CDR3 length is 15 residues. The V and J ends lost 0 bases and 2 bases, in that order; junction bases with no gene match: 3. This CDR3 is CASSQDAGGAYEQYV. CDR3 coding DNA: TGCGCCAGCAGCCAAGATGCGGGGGGAGCCTACGAGCAGTACGTC.

The J gene is TRBJ1-1, the V gene TRBV6-6; the D gene is possibly TRBD1 (6 bases). CDR1 is MNHNY, CDR2 SVGAGI, per germline (reference sequence). Trimming stripped 0 bases from V and 6 bases from J, with 17 bases between. This CDR3 is built from 16 residues. In DNA form, the CDR3 reads TGTGCCAGCAGTTACTCGAATAATCAGGGGAGCTCTGAAGCTTTCTTT. As protein: CASSYSNNQGSSEAFF.

This clone was detected many times. The chain uses TRBV5-1 and TRBJ1-5; 8 nucleotides align to TRBD1. V dropped 3 bases and J dropped 6; count of bases not matched to a gene: 5. CDR3 size: 14 residues. Germline V gene sequence: CDR1 SGHRS, CDR2 YFSETQ. The CDR3 spells CASSSSGGSQPQHF. The CDR3 nucleotides read TGCGCCAGCAGCTCATCAGGGGGCTCTCAGCCCCAGCATTTT.

This clone was recorded at least ten times. The rearrangement links TRBV7-2 to TRBJ1-1; the D gene is possibly TRBD1 (5 bases). V lost 5 bases to trimming and J lost 5 bases, with 24 bases between them. Germline assignment: CDR1 SGHTA and CDR2 FQGNSA. There are 17 residues in the CDR3. The CDR3 loop is CASSPSWAGRITTEAFF. Here the CDR3 DNA reads TGTGCCAGCAGCCCATCCTGGGCAGGGCGGATTACTACTGAAGCTTTCTTT.

This clone was seen ten or more times. The J gene is TRBJ1-1, the V gene TRBV7-9, with D possibly matching TRBD1 (6 bases). Deletions cut 5 bases from V and 0 bases from J, with 10 bases between. The germline V gene has CDR1 SEHNR and CDR2 FQNEAQ (reference sequence). The CDR3 runs to 14 residues. The CDR3 is CASSPGQLNTEAFF. CDR3 nucleotide sequence: TGTGCCAGCAGCCCTGGACAGCTGAACACTGAAGCTTTCTTT.

This clone was counted many times. The V gene is TRBV19, the J gene TRBJ1-2; D gene unclear. The CDR3 runs 12 residues. The germline V gene encodes CDR1 LNHDA and CDR2 SQIVND (reference sequence). Deletions cut 6 bases from V and 0 bases from J, with 5 bases between. DNA of the CDR3: TGTGCCAGTAGCTTAACTAACTATGGCTACACCTTC. This gives the protein CASSLTNYGYTF. Drawing the rest from reference TRBV19 and TRBJ1-2, the complete variable domain is DGGITQSPKYLFRKEGQNVTLSCEQNLNHDAMYWYRQDPGQGLRLIYYSQIVNDFQKGDIAEGYSVSREKKESFPLTVTSAQKNPTAFYLCASSLTNYGYTFGSGTRLTVV.

This clone was seen ten or more times. The chain combines TRBV5-6 with TRBJ1-2; maybe TRBD1 (5 bases). The CDR3 covers 14 residues. The germline V gene has CDR1 SGHDT and CDR2 YYEEEE. The V end lost 3 bases, the J end lost 4 bases, and 13 bases lay between the germline ends. The CDR3 is CASSSPWRGYGYTF. In nucleotides, the CDR3 is TGTGCCAGCAGCTCCCCGTGGAGGGGCTATGGCTACACCTTC.

This clone has at least ten counts. This rearrangement joins TRBV5-4 to TRBJ2-2; D is perhaps TRBD1 (6 bases). Trimming shortened V by 4 bases and J by 5 bases, and 15 bases separated the two germline ends. Per germline, CDR1 SGHNT and CDR2 YYREEE (reference sequence). This CDR3 is built from 15 residues. As DNA, the CDR3 is TGTGCCAGCAGCCGGGAAACAGGGTATACCGGGGAGCTGTTTTTT. Its translation: CASSRETGYTGELFF.

This clone was counted ten times or more. This chain links TRBV19 with TRBJ2-3; a weak D match, TRBD2 (6 bases). The V gene lost 5 bases and the J gene lost 1 base, with 13 bases spanning the gap. The CDR3 spans 15 residues. Germline V gene data show CDR1 as LNHDA and CDR2 as SQIVND (reference sequence). The CDR3 is CASSLGTGGTDTQYF. The CDR3 coding sequence is TGTGCCAGTAGTCTGGGGACTGGGGGCACAGATACGCAGTATTTT.

Many counts were recorded for this clone. This sequence joins TRBV7-9 and TRBJ1-5; 7 nucleotides align to TRBD1. The CDR3 runs 16 residues. Germline-derived CDR1 and CDR2 are SEHNR and FQNEAQ (reference sequence). Losses at the gene ends were 1 base for V and 1 base for J; bases not matched to a gene: 4. In nucleotides, the CDR3 is TGTGCCAGCAGCTTAGGGACAGGAGGGAGCAATCAGCCCCAGCATTTT. Its protein is CASSLGTGGSNQPQHF.

This clone was picked up many times. CDR3 sequence (DNA): TGTGCCAGCAGTCTACAGGGATTTTCTGATTCACCCCTCCACTTT. Its protein is CASSLQGFSDSPLHF. The V and J genes are TRBV28 and TRBJ1-6; D is perhaps TRBD1 (6 bases). V gave up 5 bases and J gave up 8 bases, with 16 bases separating them. This CDR3 has 15 amino acids. Per the germline V gene, CDR1 is MDHEN and CDR2 is SYDVKM.

This clone was seen ten or more times. The J gene is TRBJ2-2, the V gene TRBV4-1, with a tentative D call TRBD1 (7 bases). Deletions cut 4 bases from V and 5 bases from J, with 17 bases between. The CDR3 runs 16 residues. Germline CDR1 and CDR2: MGHRA and YSYEKL. Here the CDR3 reads CASSPNQGGPTGELFF. CDR3 nucleotide sequence: TGCGCCAGCAGCCCAAATCAGGGGGGCCCTACCGGGGAGCTGTTTTTT.

This clone was counted at least ten times. The V gene is TRBV4-2, the J gene TRBJ2-2; TRBD1 aligns across 8 bases. The germline V gene encodes CDR1 LGHNA and CDR2 YNFKEQ. The CDR3 extends over 15 amino acids. Unmatched junction bases numbered 3, after V lost 0 bases and J lost 6 bases. Here the CDR3 DNA reads TGTGCCAGCAGCCAAGATCCACAGGGGGCCGGGGAGCTGTTTTTT. Residues: CASSQDPQGAGELFF.

Within the sample, this clone is medium-sized. The chain recombines TRBV5-6 with TRBJ1-5; D not resolved. Trimming shortened V by 0 bases and J by 0 bases, and 10 bases separated the two germline ends. The CDR3 is 16 residues long. The germline gives CDR1 SGHDT, CDR2 YYEEEE. CDR3 residues: CASSLAGQDSNQPQHF. The CDR3 nucleotides read TGTGCCAGCAGCTTGGCGGGTCAAGATAGCAATCAGCCCCAGCATTTT. Variable domain in full (rest from reference TRBV5-6 and TRBJ1-5): DAGVTQSPTHLIKTRGQQVTLRCSPKSGHDTVSWYQQALGQGPQFIFQYYEEEERQRGNFPDRFSGHQFPNYSSELNVNALLLGDSALYLCASSLAGQDSNQPQHFGDGTRLSIL.

This clone is medium-sized in the sample. The rearrangement joins TRBV28 to TRBJ2-2, with a weak D call TRBD2 (7 bases). This CDR3 contains 16 residues. The germline V gene has CDR1 MDHEN and CDR2 SYDVKM. V was pared by 2 bases and J by 3 bases, with 13 bases between. DNA of the CDR3: TGTGCCAGCAGTTTAAAGGGGGGGCCCTACACCGGGGAGCTGTTTTTT. Encoded protein: CASSLKGGPYTGELFF.

This clone showed up many times. The rearrangement joins TRBV2 to TRBJ1-1; a possible D gene is TRBD1 (6 bases). Per germline, CDR1 SNHLY and CDR2 FYNNEI. V was clipped by 3 bases and J by 6 bases, with 14 bases between them. This CDR3 region has 14 residues. DNA for the CDR3: TGTGCCAGCAGTGATGGGGGGGCGAGGGCTGAAGCTTTCTTT. The encoded protein is CASSDGGARAEAFF.

Many counts were recorded for this clone. The chain has TRBV11-3 and TRBJ2-7; 8 positions match TRBD1. J lost 8 bases, V lost 4 bases, and 4 bases had no gene match. Germline lookup yields CDR1 SGHNT and CDR2 YENEEA. The CDR3 has 12 amino acids. CDR3 DNA: TGTGCCAGCAGCTCGGACAGGGTTAAGCAGTACTTC. Its translation is CASSSDRVKQYF. Supplemented by reference TRBV11-3 and TRBJ2-7, the full variable domain reads EAGVVQSPRYKIIEKKQPVAFWCNPISGHNTLYWYLQNLGQGPELLIRYENEEAVDDSQLPKDRFSAERLKGVDSTLKIQPAELGDSAVYLCASSSDRVKQYFGPGTRLTVT.

There are many counts of this clone. The genes are TRBV4-2 and TRBJ1-4; 10 nucleotides agree with TRBD1. V trimming: 2 bases; J trimming: 6 bases; junction bases outside the gene matches: 6. Germline loops: CDR1 LGHNA, CDR2 YNFKEQ. The CDR3 is 16 amino acids. The CDR3: CASSQNEGTGDEKLFF. CDR3 sequence (DNA): TGTGCCAGCAGCCAAAATGAGGGGACAGGGGATGAAAAACTGTTTTTT.